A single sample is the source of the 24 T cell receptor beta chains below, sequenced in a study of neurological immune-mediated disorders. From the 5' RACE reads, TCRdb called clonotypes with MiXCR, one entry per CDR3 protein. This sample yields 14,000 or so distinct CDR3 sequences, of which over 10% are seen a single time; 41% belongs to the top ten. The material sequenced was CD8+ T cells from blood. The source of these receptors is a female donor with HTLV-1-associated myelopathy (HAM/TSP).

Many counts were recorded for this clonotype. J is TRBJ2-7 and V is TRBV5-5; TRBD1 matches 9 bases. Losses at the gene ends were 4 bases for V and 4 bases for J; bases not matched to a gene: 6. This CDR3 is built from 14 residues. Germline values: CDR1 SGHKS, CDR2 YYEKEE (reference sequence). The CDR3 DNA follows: TGTGCCAGCAGCCCCCCGGGACAGGGTTACGAGCAGTACTTC. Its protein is CASSPPGQGYEQYF.

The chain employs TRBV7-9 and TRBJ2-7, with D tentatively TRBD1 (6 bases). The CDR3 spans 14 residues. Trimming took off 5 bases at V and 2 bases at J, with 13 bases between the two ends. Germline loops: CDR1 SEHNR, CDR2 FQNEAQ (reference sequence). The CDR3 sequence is CASSAGDRAYEQYF. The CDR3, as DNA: TGTGCCAGCAGCGCAGGGGATAGGGCCTACGAGCAGTACTTC. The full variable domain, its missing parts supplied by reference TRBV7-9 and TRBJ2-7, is DTGVSQNPRHKITKRGQNVTFRCDPISEHNRLYWYRQTLGQGPEFLTYFQNEAQLEKSRLLSDRFSAERPKGSFSTLEIQRTEQGDSAMYLCASSAGDRAYEQYFGPGTRLTVT.

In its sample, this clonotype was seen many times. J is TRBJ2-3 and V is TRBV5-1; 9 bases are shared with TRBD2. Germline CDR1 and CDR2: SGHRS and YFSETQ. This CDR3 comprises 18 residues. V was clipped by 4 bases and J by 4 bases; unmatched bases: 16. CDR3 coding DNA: TGCGCCAGCAGCGACCCCCCTTTGCGGGAGGGCCCCCCAGATACGCAGTATTTT. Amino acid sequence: CASSDPPLREGPPDTQYF.

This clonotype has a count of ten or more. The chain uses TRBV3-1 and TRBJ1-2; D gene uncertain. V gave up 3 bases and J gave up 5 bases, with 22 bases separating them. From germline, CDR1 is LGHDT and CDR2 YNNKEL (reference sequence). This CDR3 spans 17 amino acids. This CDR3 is CASSQFYPGIIPYGYTF. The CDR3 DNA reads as TGTGCCAGCAGCCAGTTCTATCCAGGAATAATCCCATATGGCTACACCTTC. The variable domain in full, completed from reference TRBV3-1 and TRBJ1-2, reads DTAVSQTPKYLVTQMGNDKSIKCEQNLGHDTMYWYKQDSKKFLKIMFSYNNKELIINETVPNRFSPKSPDKAHLNLHINSLELGDSAVYFCASSQFYPGIIPYGYTFGSGTRLTVV.

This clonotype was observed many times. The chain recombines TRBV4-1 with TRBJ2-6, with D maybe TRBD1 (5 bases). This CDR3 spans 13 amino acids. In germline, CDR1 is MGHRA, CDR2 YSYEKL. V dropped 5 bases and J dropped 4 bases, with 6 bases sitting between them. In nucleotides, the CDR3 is TGCGCCAGCAGCGCAGGGGGGGCCAACGTCCTGACTTTC. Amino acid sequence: CASSAGGANVLTF.

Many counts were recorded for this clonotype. The CDR3 DNA sequence: TGTGCCAGCAGCCAAAGATTGATCAGGGTAGCTAACTATGGCTACACCTTC. It is translated as CASSQRLIRVANYGYTF. The V and J genes are TRBV4-2 and TRBJ1-2; perhaps TRBD1 as D (5 bases). Germline assignment: CDR1 LGHNA and CDR2 YNFKEQ. This CDR3 spans 17 amino acids. V was pared by 2 bases and J by 0 bases, with 16 bases between.

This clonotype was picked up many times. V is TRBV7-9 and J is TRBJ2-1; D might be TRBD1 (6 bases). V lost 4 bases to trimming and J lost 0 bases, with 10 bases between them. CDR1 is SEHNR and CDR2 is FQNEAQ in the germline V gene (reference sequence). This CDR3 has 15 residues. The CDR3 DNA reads TGTGCCAGCAGCTCTACAGGGAGCTCCTACAATGAGCAGTTCTTC. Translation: CASSSTGSSYNEQFF. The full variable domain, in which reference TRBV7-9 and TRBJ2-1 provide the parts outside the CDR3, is DTGVSQNPRHKITKRGQNVTFRCDPISEHNRLYWYRQTLGQGPEFLTYFQNEAQLEKSRLLSDRFSAERPKGSFSTLEIQRTEQGDSAMYLCASSSTGSSYNEQFFGPGTRLTVL.

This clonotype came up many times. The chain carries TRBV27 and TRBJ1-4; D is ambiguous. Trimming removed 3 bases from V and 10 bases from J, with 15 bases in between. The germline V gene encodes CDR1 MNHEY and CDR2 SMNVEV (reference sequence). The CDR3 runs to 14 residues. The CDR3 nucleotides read TGTGCCAGCAGTTTTGAAGTTGAAAGCGGAAAACTGTTTTTT. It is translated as CASSFEVESGKLFF.

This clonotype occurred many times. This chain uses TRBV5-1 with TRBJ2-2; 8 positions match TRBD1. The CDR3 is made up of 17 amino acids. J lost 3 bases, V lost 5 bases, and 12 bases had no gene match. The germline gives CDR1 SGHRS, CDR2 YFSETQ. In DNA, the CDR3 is TGCGCCAGCAGGGAGGAGGACAGGGTCGTTTACACCGGGGAGCTGTTTTTT. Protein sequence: CASREEDRVVYTGELFF. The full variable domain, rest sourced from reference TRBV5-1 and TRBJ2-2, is KAGVTQTPRYLIKTRGQQVTLSCSPISGHRSVSWYQQTPGQGLQFLFEYFSETQRNKGNFPGRFSGRQFSNSRSEMNVSTLELGDSALYLCASREEDRVVYTGELFFGEGSRLTVL.

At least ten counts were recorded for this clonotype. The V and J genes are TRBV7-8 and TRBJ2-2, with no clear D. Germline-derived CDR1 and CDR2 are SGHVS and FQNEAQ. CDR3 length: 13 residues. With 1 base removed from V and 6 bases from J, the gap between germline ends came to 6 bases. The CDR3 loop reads CASSLVGAGELFF. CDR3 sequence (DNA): TGTGCCAGCAGCTTAGTTGGGGCCGGGGAGCTGTTTTTT.

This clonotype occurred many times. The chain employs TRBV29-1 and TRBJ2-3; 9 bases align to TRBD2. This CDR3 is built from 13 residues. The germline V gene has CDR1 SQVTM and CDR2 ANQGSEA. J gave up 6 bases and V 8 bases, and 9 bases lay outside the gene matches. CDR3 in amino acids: CSPITAGGDTQYF. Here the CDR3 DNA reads TGCAGCCCGATCACAGCGGGGGGCGATACGCAGTATTTT.

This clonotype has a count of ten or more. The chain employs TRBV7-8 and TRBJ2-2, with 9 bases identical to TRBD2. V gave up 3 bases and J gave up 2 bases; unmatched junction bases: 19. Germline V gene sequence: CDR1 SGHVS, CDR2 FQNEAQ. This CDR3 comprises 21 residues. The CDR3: CASSLSSGRPTERDNTGELFF. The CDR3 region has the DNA TGTGCCAGCAGCTTGAGTAGCGGGAGACCCACTGAACGCGACAACACCGGGGAGCTGTTTTTT.

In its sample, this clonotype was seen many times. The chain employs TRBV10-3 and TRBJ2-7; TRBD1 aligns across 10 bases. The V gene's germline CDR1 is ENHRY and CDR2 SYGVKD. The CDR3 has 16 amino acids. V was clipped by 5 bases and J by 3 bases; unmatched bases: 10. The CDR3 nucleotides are TGTGCCATCAGTCCTACCCGGGACAGGGGTTTCTACGAGCAGTACTTC. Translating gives CAISPTRDRGFYEQYF.

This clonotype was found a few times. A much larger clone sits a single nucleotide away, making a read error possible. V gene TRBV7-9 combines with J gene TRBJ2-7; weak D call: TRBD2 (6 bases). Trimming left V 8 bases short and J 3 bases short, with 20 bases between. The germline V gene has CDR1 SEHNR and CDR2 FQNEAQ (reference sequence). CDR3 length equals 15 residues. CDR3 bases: TGTGCCAGCGGCCCTGGGGAGGTCCCGCACTACGAGCAGTACTTC. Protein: CASGPGEVPHYEQYF.

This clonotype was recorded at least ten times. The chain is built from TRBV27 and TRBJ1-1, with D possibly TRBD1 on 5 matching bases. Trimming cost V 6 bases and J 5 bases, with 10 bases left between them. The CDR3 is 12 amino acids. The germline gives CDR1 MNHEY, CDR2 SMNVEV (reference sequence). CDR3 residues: CASRGEGTEAFF. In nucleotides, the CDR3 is TGTGCCAGCAGAGGGGAGGGAACTGAAGCTTTCTTT.

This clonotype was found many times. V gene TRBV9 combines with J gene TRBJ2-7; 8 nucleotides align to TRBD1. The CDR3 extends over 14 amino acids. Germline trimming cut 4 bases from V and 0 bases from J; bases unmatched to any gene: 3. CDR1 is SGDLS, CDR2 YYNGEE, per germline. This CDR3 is CASSLDRDSYEQYF. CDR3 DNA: TGTGCCAGCAGCCTGGACAGGGACTCCTACGAGCAGTACTTC.

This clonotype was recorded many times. CDR3 nucleotide sequence: TGTGCCAGCAGCTTAAAACGGGATTTTCGGGGACTAGCGGGAGTTACCGGGGAGCTGTTTTTT. Its translation is CASSLKRDFRGLAGVTGELFF. The chain carries TRBV7-3 and TRBJ2-2, with 14 bases aligning to TRBD2. The CDR3 loop spans 21 amino acids. Germline V gene data show CDR1 as SGHTA and CDR2 as FQGTGA. Germline trimming cut 1 base from V and 5 bases from J; bases unmatched to any gene: 15.

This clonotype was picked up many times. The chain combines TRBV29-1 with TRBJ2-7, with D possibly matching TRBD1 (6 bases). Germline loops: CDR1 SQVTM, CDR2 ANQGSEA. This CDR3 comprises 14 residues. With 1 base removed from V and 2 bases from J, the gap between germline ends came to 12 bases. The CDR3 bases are TGCAGCGTTGAAGGGGGGACATTGGCCTACGAGCAGTACTTC. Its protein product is CSVEGGTLAYEQYF.

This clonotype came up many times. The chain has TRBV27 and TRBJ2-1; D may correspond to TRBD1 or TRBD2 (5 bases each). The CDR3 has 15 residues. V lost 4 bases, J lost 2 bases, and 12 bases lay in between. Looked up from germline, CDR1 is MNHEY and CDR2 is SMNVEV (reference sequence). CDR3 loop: CASSSGTGPYNEQFF. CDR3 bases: TGTGCCAGCAGTTCCGGGACCGGCCCCTACAATGAGCAGTTCTTC.

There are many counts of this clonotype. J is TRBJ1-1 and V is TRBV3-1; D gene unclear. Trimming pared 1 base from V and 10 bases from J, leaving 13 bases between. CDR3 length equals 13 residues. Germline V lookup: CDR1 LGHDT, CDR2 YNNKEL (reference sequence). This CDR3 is CASSQAGLVGAFF. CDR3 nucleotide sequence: TGTGCCAGCAGCCAAGCCGGGCTGGTGGGAGCTTTCTTT.

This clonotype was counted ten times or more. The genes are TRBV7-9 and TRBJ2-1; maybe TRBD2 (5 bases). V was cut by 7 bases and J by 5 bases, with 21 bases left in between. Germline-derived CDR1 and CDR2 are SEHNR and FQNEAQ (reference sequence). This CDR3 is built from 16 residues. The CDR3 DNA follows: TGTGCCAGCACCGGAGTAGACTATGGACGTAACAATGAGCAGTTCTTC. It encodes CASTGVDYGRNNEQFF.

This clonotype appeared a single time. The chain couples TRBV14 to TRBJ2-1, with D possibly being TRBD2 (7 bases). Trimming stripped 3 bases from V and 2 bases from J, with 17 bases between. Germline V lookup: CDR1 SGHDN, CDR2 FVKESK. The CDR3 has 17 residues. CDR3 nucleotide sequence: TGTGCCAGCAGCCATCTGGTGGGGGCGGGGGCCTACAATGAGCAGTTCTTC. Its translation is CASSHLVGAGAYNEQFF.

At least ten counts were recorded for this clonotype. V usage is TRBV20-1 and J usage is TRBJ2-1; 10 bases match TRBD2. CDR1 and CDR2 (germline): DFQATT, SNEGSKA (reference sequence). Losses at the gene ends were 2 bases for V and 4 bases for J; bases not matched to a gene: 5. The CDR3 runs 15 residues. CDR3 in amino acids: CSARLAGEEYNEQFF. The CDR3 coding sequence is TGCAGTGCTAGACTAGCGGGAGAGGAATACAATGAGCAGTTCTTC.

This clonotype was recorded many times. CDR3: CASTGGDTGELFF. For the CDR3, the DNA is TGTGCCAGCACAGGGGGGGATACCGGGGAGCTGTTTTTT. V and J are TRBV7-3 and TRBJ2-2; the D call may be TRBD1 or TRBD2 (7 bases each). V gave up 7 bases and J gave up 5 bases, with 11 bases separating them. Germline V gene sequence: CDR1 SGHTA, CDR2 FQGTGA. The CDR3 extends over 13 amino acids.